This T cell receptor beta chain was sequenced for a study of human T cells and chemical hapten exposure. The time point: pre-sensitization, week 0. Treatment given: therapeutic diphenylcyclopropenone sensitization with weekly scalp DPC. One entry per CDR3 protein, called by TCRdb with MiXCR from the RACE reads. The sample lists over 300,000 distinct CDR3 sequences, 5% to 6.5% occurring once. Study-level results: PT1 expanded TCR counts and patch test score correlated positively.

Comments on this clonotype: The antigen is unknown.

In germline, CDR1 is DFQATT, CDR2 SNEGSKA (reference sequence). This CDR3 comprises 14 residues. The V and J ends lost 3 bases and 3 bases respectively, with 11 bases between them. The origin of this receptor is a woman aged 45-60 years with alopecia areata. Some clones in this sample may be carry-over from other donors' samples. The material sequenced was whole blood, taken in connection with sensitization to the hapten diphenylcyclopropenone (DPC). V usage is TRBV20-1 and J usage is TRBJ2-2; D is perhaps TRBD2 (5 bases). The DNA of the CDR3 is TGCAGTGCTAGGCGACTACCCTACACCGGGGAGCTGTTTTTT. This sequence encodes CSARRLPYTGELFF.